The rows below give T cell receptor beta chains drawn from one sample of a study of blood T cells in healthy people across ages. TCRdb re-called the 5' RACE reads through MiXCR, storing one row per CDR3 protein. The table has around 1.7 million distinct CDR3 sequences, about 30% seen once. Sequencing was done on a sample of blood. The origin of the receptors is a young woman in good health. Both conserved end residues are part of each CDR3. Each record gives: clone size, V gene, J gene, CDR3 protein. Expanded clones get a size class; other rows say once, few or many, or leave the size out.

>many|TRBV27|TRBJ2-1
CASSSGGNNEQFF
>many|TRBV29-1|TRBJ2-1
CSAFLAGGPSEQFF
>.|TRBV18|.
CASSPPHKETQYF
>.|TRBV5-1|TRBJ1-2
CTSSVGPRRGYTF
>.|TRBV2|TRBJ1-2
CASSETRAEGYTF
>few|TRBV2|TRBJ2-3
CASSGGATSTDTQYF
>many|TRBV29-1|TRBJ2-1
CSVAGTGFYNEQFF
>.|TRBV6-1|TRBJ2-7
CASSEGLSGGILYEQYF
>few|TRBV12-3/TRBV12-4|TRBJ2-3
CASNFGQGGLDTQYF
>many|TRBV5-1|TRBJ1-5
CASSLGPGSNQPQHF
>.|TRBV9|TRBJ2-7
CASSSVAGGMYEQYF
>few|TRBV6-2/TRBV6-3|TRBJ2-1
CASSYYPESYNEQFF
>.|TRBV7-2|TRBJ2-5
CAGRRTGGEKTQYF
>few|TRBV12-3/TRBV12-4|TRBJ1-2
CASRSTGTGRDYGYTF
>many|TRBV6-5|TRBJ1-3
CATSTRTQGNTIYF
>few|TRBV20-1|.
CSAVTSGRAETQYF
>.|TRBV27|TRBJ2-3
CASRTKREGYSTDTQYF
>.|TRBV6-1|TRBJ1-2
CASSEAPTGYYGYTF
>few|TRBV7-2|TRBJ2-5
CASRQGAYETQYF
>.|TRBV19|TRBJ1-6
CASRTGRWDSPLHF